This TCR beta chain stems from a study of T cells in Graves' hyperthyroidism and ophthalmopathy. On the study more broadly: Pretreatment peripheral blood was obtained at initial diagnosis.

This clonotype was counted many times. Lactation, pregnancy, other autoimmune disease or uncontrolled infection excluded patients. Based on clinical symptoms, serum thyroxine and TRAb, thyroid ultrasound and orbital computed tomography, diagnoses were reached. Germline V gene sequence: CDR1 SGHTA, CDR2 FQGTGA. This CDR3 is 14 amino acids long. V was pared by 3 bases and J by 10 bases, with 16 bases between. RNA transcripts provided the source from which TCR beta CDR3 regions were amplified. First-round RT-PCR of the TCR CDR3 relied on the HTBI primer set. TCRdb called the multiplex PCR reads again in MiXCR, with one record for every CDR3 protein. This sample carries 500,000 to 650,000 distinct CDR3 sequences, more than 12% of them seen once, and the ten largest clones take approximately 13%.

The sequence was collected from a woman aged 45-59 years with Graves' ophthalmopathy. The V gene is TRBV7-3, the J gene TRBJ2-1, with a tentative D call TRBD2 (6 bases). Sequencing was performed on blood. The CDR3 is CASSLAGSDGEQFF. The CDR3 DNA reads TGTGCCAGCAGCTTGGCGGGATCGGACGGAGAGCAGTTCTTC.